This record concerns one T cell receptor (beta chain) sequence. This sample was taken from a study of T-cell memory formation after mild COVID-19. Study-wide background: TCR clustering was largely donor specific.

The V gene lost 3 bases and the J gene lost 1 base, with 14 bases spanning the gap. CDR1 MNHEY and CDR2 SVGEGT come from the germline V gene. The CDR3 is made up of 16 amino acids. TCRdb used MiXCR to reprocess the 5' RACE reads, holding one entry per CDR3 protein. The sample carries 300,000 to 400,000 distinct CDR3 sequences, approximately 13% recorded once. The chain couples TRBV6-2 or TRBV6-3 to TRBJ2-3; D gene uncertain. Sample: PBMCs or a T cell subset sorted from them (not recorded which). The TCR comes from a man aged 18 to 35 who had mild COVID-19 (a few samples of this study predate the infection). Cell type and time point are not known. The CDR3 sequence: CASSYIYLSGTDTQYF. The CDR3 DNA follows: TGTGCCAGCAGTTATATCTACCTTTCCGGCACAGATACGCAGTATTTT.